A single sample is the source of the 2 T cell receptor beta chains below, sequenced in a study of cytomegalovirus exposure and HLA in healthy donors. PCR was performed using 60 Vbeta and 13 Jbeta primers. The table came from immunoSEQ multiplex PCR; TCRdb's copy has only in-frame clones and leaves some out. The sample contains 200,000 to 300,000 clones, around four fifths of which appear only once. The source material was PBMCs. These receptors were collected from a woman aged 40 to 50 in good health and CMV-seropositive.

A remark on this clone: Other DNA sequences of this sample code for an identical CDR3. The rearrangement joins TRBV19 to TRBJ2-2; 13 bases align to TRBD2. Unmatched junction bases numbered 1, after V lost 8 bases and J lost 4 bases. Germline V gene sequence: CDR1 LNHDA, CDR2 SQIVND (reference sequence). CDR3 length: 14 amino acids. CDR3 sequence reads: CASRLAGGTGELFF. DNA for the CDR3: TGTGCCAGTCGACTAGCGGGAGGCACCGGGGAGCTGTTTTTT.

V gene TRBV2 combines with J gene TRBJ1-5, with D possibly matching TRBD1 (5 bases). This CDR3 is 14 amino acids long. V lost 1 base and J lost 3, with 7 bases in between. Germline CDR1 is SNHLY and CDR2 is FYNNEI. In DNA, the CDR3 is TGTGCCAGCAGTGAAGATGGACACAATCAGCCCCAGCATTTT. It encodes CASSEDGHNQPQHF.